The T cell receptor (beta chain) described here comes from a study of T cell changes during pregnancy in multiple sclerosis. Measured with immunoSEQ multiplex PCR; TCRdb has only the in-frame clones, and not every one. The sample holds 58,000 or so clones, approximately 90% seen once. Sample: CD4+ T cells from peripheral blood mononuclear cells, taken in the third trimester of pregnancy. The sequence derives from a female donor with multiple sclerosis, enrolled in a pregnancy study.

CDR3 loop: CASSLGGGVGANVLTF. CDR3 nucleotides: TGTGCCAGCAGCTTAGGGGGCGGGGTTGGGGCCAACGTCCTGACTTTC. The chain is built from TRBV7-2 and TRBJ2-6; TRBD2 is a possible D gene (6 bases). The CDR3 is made up of 16 amino acids. Trimming cost V 1 base and J 3 bases, with 10 bases left between them. Germline values: CDR1 SGHTA, CDR2 FQGNSA.